This note documents a single T cell receptor (beta chain) sequence. Its antigen is still unknown. Per-base qualities were not stored, and no clone one base away is much larger. This sample is part of a study of CD8 T cells in ankylosing spondylitis (dated by TCRdb to about 2017). At the level of the whole study: The study profiled T cell receptor beta repertoires in healthy donors and ankylosing spondylitis patients to find disease-linked TCR variants. The full study cohort was made up of about two dozen ankylosing spondylitis patients and some 100 healthy donors. Peripheral blood was sampled, and synovial fluid was also collected from ankylosing spondylitis patients. Study-wide conclusions, independent of this receptor: The disease-linked clones had a CD8+ phenotype and were found at relatively low frequencies in peripheral blood. Some motif variants had previously been reported in the synovial fluid and blood of reactive arthritis patients, which suggests shared mechanisms of disease initiation. According to the report, matched synovial fluid samples from ankylosing spondylitis patients were significantly enriched for the disease-linked clones. Blood from ankylosing spondylitis patients appeared to be characterized by a TCR beta motif composed of eight highly homologous amino acid variants.

Sequencing instrument: Illumina HiSeq 2500. Quantitative 5'-RACE with molecular barcodes was the method used to prepare the TCR beta libraries. The source study handled its data this way. A new computational method based on a probabilistic model of VDJ rearrangement was used to identify disease-linked TCR variants. TCRdb handled the public reads itself, with Q25 trimming in fastp and clone calling in MiXCR, and kept productive beta chains. CDR3 protein duplicates are merged, each entry listing the most common genes and DNA. None of the V and J calls come from the authors' own analysis; TCRdb made them. The sample includes hundreds of thousands of distinct CDR3 sequences, with 20% to 25% observed a single time. The ten largest account for roughly 13% of the sample. The material sequenced was blood, either unsorted or a sorted T cell fraction (not recorded which). This TCR came from a male donor with ankylosing spondylitis or in good health (not recorded which).

The DNA reads TGTGCCAGCACCCCACCTAGGTGGGGGGTTAACTCCTACGAGCAGTACTTC. This codes for CASTPPRWGVNSYEQYF. The chain links TRBV11-1 with TRBJ2-7, with a tentative D gene TRBD2 over 6 matching bases. Inclusive of the bounding cysteine and phenylalanine, the CDR3 is 17 residues long. Only the CDR3 portion is preserved as DNA: 51 bases, with reading frame beginning at the first base. Sequences SGHAT (CDR1) and FQDESV (CDR2) are obtained from the germline V gene (reference sequence). The germline ends are 22 bases apart after V is trimmed by 7 bases and J by 0 bases.